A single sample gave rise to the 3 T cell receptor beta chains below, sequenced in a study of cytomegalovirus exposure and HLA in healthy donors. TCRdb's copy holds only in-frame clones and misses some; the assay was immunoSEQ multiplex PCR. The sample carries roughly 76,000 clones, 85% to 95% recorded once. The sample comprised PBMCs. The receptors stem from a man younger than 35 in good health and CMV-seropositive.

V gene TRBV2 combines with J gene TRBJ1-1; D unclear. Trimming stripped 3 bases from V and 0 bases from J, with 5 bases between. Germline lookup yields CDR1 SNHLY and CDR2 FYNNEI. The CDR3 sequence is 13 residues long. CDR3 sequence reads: CASSDPMNTEAFF. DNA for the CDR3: TGTGCCAGCAGTGACCCCATGAACACTGAAGCTTTCTTT.

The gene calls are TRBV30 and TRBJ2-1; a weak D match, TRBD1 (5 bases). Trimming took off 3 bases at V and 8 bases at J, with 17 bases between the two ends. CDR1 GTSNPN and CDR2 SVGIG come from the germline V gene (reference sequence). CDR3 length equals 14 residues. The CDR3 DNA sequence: TGTGCCTGGAGGTTTTGGGGCCTTAAGGATGAGCAGTTCTTC. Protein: CAWRFWGLKDEQFF. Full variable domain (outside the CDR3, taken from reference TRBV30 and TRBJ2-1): SQTIHQWPATLVQPVGSPLSLECTVEGTSNPNLYWYRQAAGRGLQLLFYSVGIGQISSEVPQNLSASRPQDRQFILSSKKLLLSDSGFYLCAWRFWGLKDEQFFGPGTRLTVL.

In nucleotides, the CDR3 is TGTGCCAGCAGTGTCGAGGGTTCCAACGTCCTGACTTTC. Encoded protein: CASSVEGSNVLTF. This chain joins TRBV2 and TRBJ2-6; TRBD2 might be the D (5 bases). This CDR3 contains 13 residues. The V end was cut by 4 bases, the J end by 8 bases, with 9 bases between. The germline CDR1 and CDR2 sequences are SNHLY and FYNNEI.